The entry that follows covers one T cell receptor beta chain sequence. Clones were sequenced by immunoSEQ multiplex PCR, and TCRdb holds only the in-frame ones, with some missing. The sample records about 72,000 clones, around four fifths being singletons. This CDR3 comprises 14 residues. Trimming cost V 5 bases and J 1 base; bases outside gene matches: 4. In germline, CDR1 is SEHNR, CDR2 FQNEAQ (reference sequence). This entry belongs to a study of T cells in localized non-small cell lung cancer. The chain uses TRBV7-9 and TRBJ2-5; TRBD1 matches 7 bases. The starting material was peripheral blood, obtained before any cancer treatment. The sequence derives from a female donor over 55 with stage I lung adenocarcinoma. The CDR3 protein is CASSTNRGQETQYF. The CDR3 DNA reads TGTGCCAGCAGCACCAACAGGGGCCAAGAGACCCAGTACTTC.